Each of the 21 T cell receptor beta chains below was sequenced from the same sample in a study of blood T cell repertoires in COVID-19. Produced via immunoSEQ multiplex PCR; TCRdb's table is partial and in-frame only. The data contain 350,000 to 450,000 clones, 85% of them singletons. Sequencing was done on a sample of peripheral blood. These receptors were collected from a woman between 18 and 30 years old with acute or convalescent COVID-19.

The rearrangement links TRBV5-1 to TRBJ2-2, with 9 positions matching TRBD1. The length of the CDR3 is 17 residues. With 4 bases clipped from V and 0 bases from J, the junction kept 7 bases outside the gene matches. Looked up from germline, CDR1 is SGHRS and CDR2 is YFSETQ. DNA for the CDR3: TGCGCCAGCAGCCCCGGGACAGGGTTGGCGAACACCGGGGAGCTGTTTTTT. Protein: CASSPGTGLANTGELFF. Looking up the rest from reference TRBV5-1 and TRBJ2-2 gives the full variable domain: KAGVTQTPRYLIKTRGQQVTLSCSPISGHRSVSWYQQTPGQGLQFLFEYFSETQRNKGNFPGRFSGRQFSNSRSEMNVSTLELGDSALYLCASSPGTGLANTGELFFGEGSRLTVL.

In nucleotides, the CDR3 is TGTGCCAGCAGCAAAGGACTAGCGGGAGCCTACGAGCAGTACTTC. This gives the protein CASSKGLAGAYEQYF. The chain recombines TRBV7-8 with TRBJ2-7; TRBD2 matches at 13 bases. Trimming removed 5 bases from V and 2 bases from J; junction bases left unmatched: 3. Germline V gives CDR1 SGHVS, CDR2 FQNEAQ. There are 15 residues in the CDR3. Complete variable domain (other parts from reference TRBV7-8 and TRBJ2-7): GAGVSQSPRYKVAKRGQDVALRCDPISGHVSLFWYQQALGQGPEFLTYFQNEAQLDKSGLPSDRFFAERPEGSVSTLKIQRTQQEDSAVYLCASSKGLAGAYEQYFGPGTRLTVT.

The chain joins TRBV19 to TRBJ1-1, with 12 bases that match TRBD1. CDR3 length equals 15 residues. CDR1 is LNHDA and CDR2 is SQIVND in the germline V gene (reference sequence). V was pared by 10 bases and J by 0 bases, with 6 bases of the junction left unmatched. The CDR3 region is CATGQGADMNTEAFF. In nucleotides, the CDR3 is TGTGCCACGGGACAGGGGGCCGACATGAACACTGAAGCTTTCTTT. Looking up the rest from reference TRBV19 and TRBJ1-1 gives the full variable domain: DGGITQSPKYLFRKEGQNVTLSCEQNLNHDAMYWYRQDPGQGLRLIYYSQIVNDFQKGDIAEGYSVSREKKESFPLTVTSAQKNPTAFYLCATGQGADMNTEAFFGQGTRLTVV.

The rearrangement joins TRBV11-3 to TRBJ2-7; D might be TRBD1 (5 bases). The CDR3 totals 13 residues. Deletions cut 3 bases from V and 1 base from J, with 7 bases between. Germline assignment: CDR1 SGHNT and CDR2 YENEEA. DNA for the CDR3: TGTGCCAGCAGCTTGGACACTTCCTACGAGCAGTACTTC. Translation gives CASSLDTSYEQYF.

DNA for the CDR3: TGCGCCAGCAGTCAATCGCTAGCGGTTTACAATGAGCAGTTCTTC. It encodes CASSQSLAVYNEQFF. This chain connects TRBV23-1 to TRBJ2-1; TRBD2 aligns across 7 bases. TRBV23-1 has ORF status, its function being uncertain. The CDR3 loop spans 15 amino acids. The trim removed 0 bases at V and 4 bases at J, leaving 3 bases unmatched.

The gene calls are TRBV19 and TRBJ1-2; TRBD1 aligns across 7 bases. V lost 5 bases, J lost 7 bases, and 16 bases stayed unmatched. Germline CDR1 is LNHDA and CDR2 is SQIVND (reference sequence). The CDR3 runs 16 residues. CDR3 sequence (DNA): TGTGCCAGTAGTCCCCGACAGGGTTTATTTGCTGGTGGCTACACCTTC. Protein sequence: CASSPRQGLFAGGYTF.

The chain links TRBV6-6 to TRBJ1-1; D gene uncertain. The CDR3 is 13 residues long. Trimming stripped 9 bases from V and 1 base from J, with 12 bases between. Germline CDR1 is MNHNY and CDR2 is SVGAGI (reference sequence). The CDR3 DNA follows: TGTGCCAGTCTTTTACAGAGGAACACTGAAGCTTTCTTT. This gives the protein CASLLQRNTEAFF.

The chain combines TRBV7-8 with TRBJ2-5; 9 bases agree with TRBD1. CDR1 and CDR2 (germline): SGHVS, FQNEAQ. V lost 0 bases to trimming and J lost 4 bases; unmatched junction nucleotides: 3. CDR3 length: 15 residues. The DNA of the CDR3 is TGTGCCAGCAGCTTAGCGGGACAGGGAGTAGAGACCCAGTACTTC. Translation: CASSLAGQGVETQYF.

J is TRBJ1-1 and V is TRBV28, with D uncertain. The CDR3 runs 13 residues. Germline V gene sequence: CDR1 MDHEN, CDR2 SYDVKM. Trimming removed 6 bases at V and 4 bases at J, with 12 bases between. The CDR3 DNA reads as TGTGCCAGCAGCACTCCTAGTGGCACTGAAGCTTTCTTT. Translation gives CASSTPSGTEAFF.

The rearrangement uses TRBV10-3 and TRBJ1-5; TRBD1 matches at 9 bases. Trimming took 10 bases from V and 2 from J; bases not matched to a gene: 12. The CDR3 contains 16 residues. CDR1 ENHRY and CDR2 SYGVKD come from the germline V gene. DNA of the CDR3: TGTGCCACCGCCGTGACAGGGGGTTTGGGCAATCAGCCCCAGCATTTT. Protein: CATAVTGGLGNQPQHF.

This sequence joins TRBV29-1 and TRBJ1-1; D is perhaps TRBD1 (5 bases). CDR1 is SQVTM, CDR2 ANQGSEA, per germline. The CDR3 is made up of 13 amino acids. V was shortened by 6 bases and J by 1 base, with 12 bases between the two germline ends. The CDR3 is CSVERGTNTEAFF. DNA for the CDR3: TGCAGCGTCGAGCGGGGGACGAACACTGAAGCTTTCTTT. Combining the CDR3 with reference TRBV29-1 and TRBJ1-1 gives the whole variable domain SAVISQKPSRDICQRGTSLTIQCQVDSQVTMMFWYRQQPGQSLTLIATANQGSEATYESGFVIDKFPISRPNLTFSTLTVSNMSPEDSSIYLCSVERGTNTEAFFGQGTRLTVV.

The chain carries TRBV5-8 and TRBJ2-3; 9 nucleotides agree with TRBD1. After removal of 4 bases from V and 0 bases from J, the junction contained 3 bases not matched to a gene. Germline CDR1 reads SGHTS; CDR2 reads YDEGEE. The CDR3 is made up of 15 amino acids. This CDR3 reads CASSLQGASTDTQYF. Written as DNA, the CDR3 is TGTGCCAGCAGCCTACAGGGGGCAAGCACAGATACGCAGTATTTT.

The genes are TRBV12-5 and TRBJ1-1; D not certain. The V gene's germline CDR1 is LGHNT and CDR2 FRNRAP. V lost 0 bases and J 8 bases, leaving 10 bases between the germline ends. There are 13 residues in the CDR3. The DNA of the CDR3 is TGTGCTAGTGGTTTGGTACTGGGCAGGGAAGCTTTCTTT. It encodes CASGLVLGREAFF.

This CDR3 reads CASSSVGTEIWGGYTF. In DNA, the CDR3 is TGTGCCAGTAGTTCCGTCGGGACAGAAATATGGGGAGGCTACACCTTC. This chain joins TRBV19 and TRBJ1-2, with 7 bases matching TRBD1. V dropped 5 bases and J dropped 8; count of bases not matched to a gene: 17. Germline values: CDR1 LNHDA, CDR2 SQIVND (reference sequence). This CDR3 has 16 amino acids.

The chain uses TRBV28 and TRBJ1-2; 8 bases match TRBD1. The germline V gene encodes CDR1 MDHEN and CDR2 SYDVKM. CDR3 length: 13 residues. V lost 3 bases, J lost 7 bases, and 4 bases stayed unmatched. The CDR3 loop reads CASSFAQGAGYTF. The DNA for the CDR3 is TGTGCCAGCAGTTTCGCGCAGGGGGCTGGCTACACCTTC.

This chain joins TRBV25-1 and TRBJ1-2; D possibly corresponds to TRBD1 (5 bases). With 3 bases removed from V and 4 bases from J, the gap between germline ends came to 12 bases. CDR1 and CDR2 (germline): MGHDK, SYGVNS. The CDR3 is 14 residues long. CDR3 coding DNA: TGTGCCAGCAGTGACGTCCGGGACTCCTATGGCTACACCTTC. It encodes CASSDVRDSYGYTF.

This clone came up once. V and J are TRBV3-1 (or the pseudogene TRBV3-2) and TRBJ1-1, with D uncertain. The V and J ends lost 1 base and 4 bases respectively, with 7 bases between them. Germline V lookup: CDR1 LGHDT, CDR2 YNNKEL (reference sequence). The CDR3 consists of 13 residues. The CDR3 nucleotides are TGTGCCAGCAGCCAAGTTGTCAGCACTGAAGCTTTCTTT. This encodes CASSQVVSTEAFF.

The rearrangement uses TRBV21-1 and TRBJ1-2; the table names TRBD1, a call not compared with the DNA. TRBV21-1 is termed a pseudogene. CDR3 size: 16 residues. The CDR3 loop is CASSTDGDRLRGGYTF. The CDR3 DNA reads TGTGCCAGCAGCACAGATGGAGACAGACTGAGAGGTGGCTACACCTTC.

The chain is built from TRBV7-8 and TRBJ2-3; TRBD2 is a possible D gene (6 bases). V shed 5 bases and J shed 5 bases, with 8 bases lying between them. The CDR3 sequence is 12 residues long. Germline CDR1 and CDR2: SGHVS and FQNEAQ. The CDR3 region has the DNA TGTGCCAGCAGCGGGGGGAAAGATACGCAGTATTTT. Residues: CASSGGKDTQYF.

This clone was detected once. J is TRBJ1-6 and V is TRBV18; D gene uncertain. Trimming took off 6 bases at V and 0 bases at J, with 12 bases between the two ends. This CDR3 contains 16 residues. Germline V CDR1 and CDR2: KGHSH, LQKENI. The CDR3 DNA is TGTGCCAGCTCCCAAGCCAGGCCCTCCTATAATTCACCCCTCCACTTT. Protein sequence: CASSQARPSYNSPLHF.

V and J are TRBV18 and TRBJ2-5, with D tentatively TRBD1 (5 bases). Between the trimmed V and J ends, which lost 0 bases and 5 bases, there was a span of 16 bases. The germline V gene has CDR1 KGHSH and CDR2 LQKENI. The CDR3 loop spans 16 amino acids. The CDR3 bases are TGTGCCAGCTCACCACCGCAGGGATCGGACGGGGAGACCCAGTACTTC. It specifies CASSPPQGSDGETQYF.